These T cell receptor beta chains were read from a single sample in a study of T-cell reconstitution after alpha-beta-depleted transplantation in children. TCRdb fed the PCR reads into MiXCR, producing one record per CDR3 protein. The sample holds about 610,000 distinct CDR3 sequences, roughly a tenth seen once. The sample here was PBMCs from the stem cell graft donor, taken from the stem cell graft. These receptors originate from a human donor who donated a stem cell graft to a child with acute myeloid leukemia. Both conserved end residues are part of each CDR3. D genes are given only for firm matches. Size tells how often a clone was seen (once, few, many) or the class of an expanded clone, and some rows leave it out.

v_gene: TRBV6-2/TRBV6-3; j_gene: TRBJ2-7; abundance: many; d_gene: .; CDR3nt: TGTGCCAGCAGTTATGCAGGGGACACCTACGAGCAGTACTTC; CDR3aa: CASSYAGDTYEQYF
v_gene: TRBV19; j_gene: TRBJ2-1; abundance: few; d_gene: TRBD1; CDR3nt: TGTGCCAGTAATTCCCGGGACAGGGGACTAATTGAGCAGTTCTTC; CDR3aa: CASNSRDRGLIEQFF
v_gene: TRBV28; j_gene: TRBJ1-3; abundance: .; d_gene: .; CDR3nt: TGTGCCAGCAGTTTTGGGCTTTCTGGAAACACCATATATTTT; CDR3aa: CASSFGLSGNTIYF
v_gene: TRBV5-1; j_gene: TRBJ2-4; abundance: .; d_gene: .; CDR3nt: TGCGCCAGCAGCTTGATGGAGGGGTCATGGAACATTCAGTACTTC; CDR3aa: CASSLMEGSWNIQYF
v_gene: TRBV4-3; j_gene: TRBJ2-2; abundance: few; d_gene: TRBD2; CDR3nt: TGCGCCAGCAGCCAGACTAGGACTAGCGGCACCGGGGAGCTGTTTTTT; CDR3aa: CASSQTRTSGTGELFF
v_gene: TRBV20-1; j_gene: TRBJ2-7; abundance: many; d_gene: TRBD1; CDR3nt: TGCAGTGCTCCACCCCCGGACAGGGGGCGATTCTACGAGCAGTACTTC; CDR3aa: CSAPPPDRGRFYEQYF
v_gene: TRBV5-1; j_gene: TRBJ2-3; abundance: .; d_gene: TRBD2; CDR3nt: TGCGCCAGCAGCCCCCTAGCGGGGCGTTTCACAGATACGCAGTATTTT; CDR3aa: CASSPLAGRFTDTQYF
v_gene: TRBV20-1; j_gene: TRBJ2-2; abundance: few; d_gene: .; CDR3nt: TGCAGTGCTGGGAAGTCAGACCCGAACACCGGGGAGCTGTTTTTT; CDR3aa: CSAGKSDPNTGELFF
v_gene: TRBV20-1; j_gene: TRBJ2-2; abundance: many; d_gene: .; CDR3nt: TGCAGTGCCCCCTCGCGGTTCGCGAACACCGGGGAGCTGTTTTTT; CDR3aa: CSAPSRFANTGELFF
v_gene: TRBV20-1; j_gene: TRBJ1-2; abundance: .; d_gene: TRBD1; CDR3nt: TGCAGTGCTACAGGGGGGGTCTATGGCTACACCTTC; CDR3aa: CSATGGVYGYTF
v_gene: TRBV7-9; j_gene: TRBJ2-2; abundance: many; d_gene: .; CDR3nt: TGTGCCAGCAGCTTACGGGCCTTCAACGGGGAGCTGTTTTTT; CDR3aa: CASSLRAFNGELFF
v_gene: TRBV20-1; j_gene: TRBJ1-2; abundance: .; d_gene: TRBD1; CDR3nt: TGCAGTGCGAATCCCCCGGACAGGGGAGTAGGGGGCTACACCTTC; CDR3aa: CSANPPDRGVGGYTF
v_gene: TRBV29-1; j_gene: TRBJ2-2; abundance: few; d_gene: TRBD1; CDR3nt: TGCAGCGTTGGTTCCAATATGGGGACAGCCAACACCGGGGAGCTGTTTTTT; CDR3aa: CSVGSNMGTANTGELFF
v_gene: TRBV20-1; j_gene: TRBJ2-1; abundance: many; d_gene: .; CDR3nt: TGCAGTGCTACCCGACTTATCCAGTTGGGTGAGCAGTTCTTC; CDR3aa: CSATRLIQLGEQFF
v_gene: TRBV28; j_gene: TRBJ2-3; abundance: few; d_gene: .; CDR3nt: TGTGCCAGCAGTTTATCCGGGAGCGGTAATACGCAGTATTTT; CDR3aa: CASSLSGSGNTQYF
v_gene: TRBV9; j_gene: TRBJ2-1; abundance: few; d_gene: .; CDR3nt: TGTGCCAGCAGCGTAGGGGTAAATGAGCAGTTCTTC; CDR3aa: CASSVGVNEQFF
v_gene: TRBV6-5; j_gene: TRBJ1-4; abundance: .; d_gene: TRBD1; CDR3nt: TGTGCCAGCAGTTACGGAGACAGGGGAAATGAAAAACTGTTTTTT; CDR3aa: CASSYGDRGNEKLFF
v_gene: TRBV19; j_gene: TRBJ2-2; abundance: .; d_gene: TRBD2; CDR3nt: TGTGCCAGTAGTCCCTGGACTAGCGGGAGGACCGGGGAGCTGTTTTTT; CDR3aa: CASSPWTSGRTGELFF
v_gene: TRBV29-1; j_gene: TRBJ2-5; abundance: few; d_gene: .; CDR3nt: TGCAGCGTTTGGACAGTTGAAGAGACCCAGTACTTC; CDR3aa: CSVWTVEETQYF
v_gene: TRBV28; j_gene: TRBJ2-7; abundance: few; d_gene: .; CDR3nt: TGTGCCAGCAGTAGCCCGGGTCTTACCTACGAGCAGTACTTC; CDR3aa: CASSSPGLTYEQYF
v_gene: TRBV29-1; j_gene: TRBJ2-5; abundance: .; d_gene: TRBD2; CDR3nt: TGCAGCGTTGATGCGGGAGGTAGGGGGGGCCAAGAGACCCAGTACTTC; CDR3aa: CSVDAGGRGGQETQYF
v_gene: TRBV29-1; j_gene: TRBJ1-2; abundance: few; d_gene: TRBD1; CDR3nt: TGCAGCGTCCAGACAGGGATGTATGGCTACACCTTC; CDR3aa: CSVQTGMYGYTF
v_gene: TRBV29-1; j_gene: TRBJ2-1; abundance: .; d_gene: .; CDR3nt: TGCAGCGCCGAGGGGGGGGCTCAATCCTACAATGAGCAGTTCTTC; CDR3aa: CSAEGGAQSYNEQFF
v_gene: TRBV7-6; j_gene: TRBJ2-1; abundance: .; d_gene: .; CDR3nt: TGTGCCAGCAGTGTAGCGGAGGTCGAGGGACTTGAGCAGTTCTTC; CDR3aa: CASSVAEVEGLEQFF
v_gene: TRBV9; j_gene: TRBJ2-3; abundance: few; d_gene: .; CDR3nt: TGTGCCAGCACCCGTCTGGCCGGAGGGGGCACAGATACGCAGTATTTT; CDR3aa: CASTRLAGGGTDTQYF
v_gene: TRBV6-2/TRBV6-3; j_gene: TRBJ1-5; abundance: few; d_gene: .; CDR3nt: TGTGCCAGCAGTTACATAGGTCAGCCCCAGCATTTT; CDR3aa: CASSYIGQPQHF
v_gene: TRBV3-1; j_gene: TRBJ1-5; abundance: many; d_gene: .; CDR3nt: TGTGCCAGCAGCCAACGGGGTTACAATCAGCCCCAGCATTTT; CDR3aa: CASSQRGYNQPQHF
v_gene: TRBV18; j_gene: TRBJ1-1; abundance: .; d_gene: .; CDR3nt: TGTGCCAGCTCCCAGGGGAGGGACACTGAAGCTTTCTTT; CDR3aa: CASSQGRDTEAFF
v_gene: TRBV5-1; j_gene: TRBJ2-2; abundance: many; d_gene: TRBD2; CDR3nt: TGCGCCAGCAGCTTTCGTCCTAGCGGGAGTGCCGGGGAGCTGTTTTTT; CDR3aa: CASSFRPSGSAGELFF
v_gene: TRBV20-1; j_gene: TRBJ2-1; abundance: few; d_gene: .; CDR3nt: TGCAGTGCTTCTGCTCCGGGACCACAAGACGGTGAGCAGTTCTTC; CDR3aa: CSASAPGPQDGEQFF
v_gene: TRBV12-3/TRBV12-4; j_gene: TRBJ1-6; abundance: many; d_gene: .; CDR3nt: TGTGCCAGCAGTCCCAGAATAGGGCGCAATTCACCCCTCCACTTT; CDR3aa: CASSPRIGRNSPLHF
v_gene: TRBV20-1; j_gene: TRBJ2-7; abundance: many; d_gene: .; CDR3nt: TGCAGTGCCAGGGCCCTGGTCGGCGAGCAGTACTTC; CDR3aa: CSARALVGEQYF
v_gene: TRBV29-1; j_gene: TRBJ2-3; abundance: .; d_gene: .; CDR3nt: TGCAGCGTTGTTGTGTCGACTAGCACAGATACGCAGTATTTT; CDR3aa: CSVVVSTSTDTQYF
v_gene: TRBV7-6; j_gene: TRBJ2-7; abundance: .; d_gene: .; CDR3nt: TGTGCCAGCAGCTTAGCGGCCGGGAGAAGCGGCTACGAGCAGTACTTC; CDR3aa: CASSLAAGRSGYEQYF
v_gene: TRBV28; j_gene: TRBJ2-7; abundance: .; d_gene: .; CDR3nt: TGTGCCAGCAGTTCACGGGCGGGGACTGTCCTATACGAGCAGTACTTC; CDR3aa: CASSSRAGTVLYEQYF
v_gene: TRBV4-3; j_gene: TRBJ2-1; abundance: .; d_gene: .; CDR3nt: TGCGCCAGCAGCCATTCGTCCTCCAATGAGCAGTTCTTC; CDR3aa: CASSHSSSNEQFF
v_gene: TRBV29-1; j_gene: TRBJ2-7; abundance: .; d_gene: TRBD2; CDR3nt: TGCAGCGTTGCCGAACTAGCGCCTTACGAGCAGTACTTC; CDR3aa: CSVAELAPYEQYF
v_gene: TRBV6-1; j_gene: TRBJ1-5; abundance: .; d_gene: .; CDR3nt: TGTGCCAGCAGAAGGACGGTTTCCTCGGATCAGCCCCAGCATTTT; CDR3aa: CASRRTVSSDQPQHF
v_gene: TRBV2; j_gene: TRBJ1-1; abundance: .; d_gene: .; CDR3nt: TGTGCCAGCAGTGTCGGGTACCCGGGCACTGAAGCTTTCTTT; CDR3aa: CASSVGYPGTEAFF
v_gene: TRBV12-3/TRBV12-4; j_gene: TRBJ1-5; abundance: .; d_gene: .; CDR3nt: TGTGCCAGCAGAGACGGGCCAAGGCCCCAGCATTTT; CDR3aa: CASRDGPRPQHF
v_gene: TRBV29-1; j_gene: TRBJ2-1; abundance: .; d_gene: .; CDR3nt: TGCAGCGTTGAAGAGCCCTTACCGAGCTCCTACAATGAGCAGTTCTTC; CDR3aa: CSVEEPLPSSYNEQFF
v_gene: TRBV3-1; j_gene: TRBJ2-2; abundance: many; d_gene: .; CDR3nt: TGTGCCAGCAATGAGAGGGCGTCCGGGGAGCTGTTTTTT; CDR3aa: CASNERASGELFF
v_gene: TRBV7-8; j_gene: TRBJ2-7; abundance: few; d_gene: .; CDR3nt: TGTGCCAGCAGCTTTAATAGGCATCCCTACGAGCAGTACTTC; CDR3aa: CASSFNRHPYEQYF